The 10 T cell receptor beta chains below all came from one sample that was sequenced in a study of T cell responses to AZD1222 COVID-19 vaccine. Assay used: immunoSEQ multiplex PCR; TCRdb lists only in-frame clones, some missing. The sample yields 100,000 or so clones, 70% to 90% seen once. Material: peripheral blood, obtained on day 0 of AZD1222 vaccination. The receptors were gathered from an adult in good health.

A few counts support this clone. The chain recombines TRBV10-2 with TRBJ1-4; D is unresolved. V dropped 4 bases and J dropped 7 bases, with 10 bases sitting between them. Germline CDR1 WSHSY, CDR2 SAAADI. The CDR3 loop spans 13 amino acids. CDR3 region: CASSGQTGEKLFF. In DNA form, the CDR3 reads TGCGCCAGCAGTGGTCAGACGGGTGAAAAACTGTTTTTT.

V and J are TRBV29-1 and TRBJ1-5; D perhaps matches TRBD1 (5 bases). The germline V gene encodes CDR1 SQVTM and CDR2 ANQGSEA. CDR3 length: 13 residues. V lost 4 bases, J lost 7 bases, and 14 bases lay in between. The CDR3 spells CSVAQGWDQPQHF. CDR3 coding DNA: TGCAGCGTTGCCCAAGGGTGGGACCAGCCCCAGCATTTT.

This clone was picked up a small number of times. V usage is TRBV30 and J usage is TRBJ2-2; 10 bases agree with TRBD2. Trimming at V came to 4 bases and at J to 5 bases, leaving 7 bases not matched to a gene. CDR1 and CDR2 from the germline V gene are GTSNPN and SVGIG (reference sequence). The CDR3 is made up of 15 amino acids. This chain's CDR3 is CAWTDSGRSTGELFF. The CDR3 region has the DNA TGTGCCTGGACCGATAGCGGGAGGTCTACCGGGGAGCTGTTTTTT.

A note on this clone: The junction departs from the called germline gene at one end, perhaps through a read error. This sequence joins TRBV6-1 and TRBJ1-2, with D uncertain. Germline loops: CDR1 MNHNS, CDR2 SASEGT. The CDR3 is 14 amino acids. The CDR3 coding sequence is TGTGCCAGCAGGGAAGGGTGGGCTAACTATGGCTACACCTTC. Translating gives CASREGWANYGYTF.

This sequence joins TRBV5-6 and TRBJ2-1; 14 nucleotides align to TRBD2. V was pared by 0 bases and J by 10 bases, with 9 bases of the junction left unmatched. Germline lookup yields CDR1 SGHDT and CDR2 YYEEEE. The CDR3 length is 17 residues. This CDR3 reads CASSLVGGTSGSGEQFF. The CDR3 coding sequence is TGTGCCAGCAGCTTGGTCGGTGGGACTAGCGGGAGTGGGGAGCAGTTCTTC.

The chain has TRBV30 and TRBJ1-4; possibly TRBD1 for D (5 bases). Per the germline V gene, CDR1 is GTSNPN and CDR2 is SVGIG (reference sequence). This CDR3 is 15 amino acids long. The V end was cut by 4 bases, the J end by 5 bases, with 17 bases between. CDR3 residues: CAWKVTGHPNEKLFF. CDR3 coding DNA: TGTGCCTGGAAAGTTACAGGACACCCAAATGAAAAACTGTTTTTT.

This clone has just one count. V is TRBV15 and J is TRBJ1-2; 9 bases line up with TRBD1. The germline CDR1 and CDR2 sequences are LNHNV and YYDKDF (reference sequence). After removal of 0 bases from V and 5 bases from J, the junction contained 7 bases not matched to a gene. The CDR3 has 16 residues. The CDR3 protein is CATSRDHRDRVYGYTF. The CDR3 DNA reads as TGTGCCACCAGCAGAGATCATCGGGACAGGGTATATGGCTACACCTTC.

The chain links TRBV2 to TRBJ2-3, with D hard to call. Trimming stripped 4 bases from V and 0 bases from J, with 8 bases between. Germline CDR1 and CDR2: SNHLY and FYNNEI. The CDR3 length is 14 residues. The CDR3: CASSGTTSTDTQYF. The CDR3 coding sequence is TGTGCCAGCAGTGGGACGACAAGCACAGATACGCAGTATTTT. The whole variable domain, filled in from reference TRBV2 and TRBJ2-3, reads EPEVTQTPSHQVTQMGQEVILRCVPISNHLYFYWYRQILGQKVEFLVSFYNNEISEKSEIFDDQFSVERPDGSNFTLKIRSTKLEDSAMYFCASSGTTSTDTQYFGPGTRLTVL.

The chain couples TRBV18 to TRBJ1-1; 9 bases line up with TRBD1. The length of the CDR3 is 16 residues. Germline V lookup: CDR1 KGHSH, CDR2 LQKENI. V lost 3 bases and J lost 5; bases outside the gene matches: 10. CDR3 bases: TGTGCCAGCTCACCCTTTCTGGGACAGGGAGGGACTGAAGCTTTCTTT. Encoded protein: CASSPFLGQGGTEAFF.

This chain links TRBV28 with TRBJ1-5; 9 nucleotides match TRBD1. This CDR3 has 15 amino acids. Germline CDR1 MDHEN, CDR2 SYDVKM. Losses at the gene ends were 4 bases for V and 2 bases for J; bases not matched to a gene: 3. In nucleotides, the CDR3 is TGTGCCAGCAGTTGGGACAGGGTGGGCAATCAGCCCCAGCATTTT. Amino acids: CASSWDRVGNQPQHF.